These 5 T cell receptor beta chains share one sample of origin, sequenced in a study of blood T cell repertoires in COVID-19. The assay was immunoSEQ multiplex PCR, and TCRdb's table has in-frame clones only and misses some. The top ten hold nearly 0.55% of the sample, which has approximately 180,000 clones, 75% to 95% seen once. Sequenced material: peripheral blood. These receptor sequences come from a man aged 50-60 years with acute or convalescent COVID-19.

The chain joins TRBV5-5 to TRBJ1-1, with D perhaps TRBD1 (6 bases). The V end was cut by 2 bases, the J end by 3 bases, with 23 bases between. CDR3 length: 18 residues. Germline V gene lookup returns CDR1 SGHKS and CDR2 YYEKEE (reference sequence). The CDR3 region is CASSFGGGTQKWDTEAFF. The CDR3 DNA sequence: TGTGCCAGCAGCTTCGGGGGAGGGACACAGAAATGGGACACTGAAGCTTTCTTT. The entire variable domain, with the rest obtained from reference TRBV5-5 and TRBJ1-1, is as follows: DAGVTQSPTHLIKTRGQQVTLRCSPISGHKSVSWYQQVLGQGPQFIFQYYEKEERGRGNFPDRFSARQFPNYSSELNVNALLLGDSALYLCASSFGGGTQKWDTEAFFGQGTRLTVV.

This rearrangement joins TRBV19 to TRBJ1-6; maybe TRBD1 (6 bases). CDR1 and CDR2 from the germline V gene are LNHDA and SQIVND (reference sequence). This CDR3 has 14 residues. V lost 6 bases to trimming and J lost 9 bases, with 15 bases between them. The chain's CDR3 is CASSSQGWGSPLHF. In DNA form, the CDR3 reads TGTGCCAGTAGCTCTCAGGGGTGGGGTTCACCCCTCCACTTT.

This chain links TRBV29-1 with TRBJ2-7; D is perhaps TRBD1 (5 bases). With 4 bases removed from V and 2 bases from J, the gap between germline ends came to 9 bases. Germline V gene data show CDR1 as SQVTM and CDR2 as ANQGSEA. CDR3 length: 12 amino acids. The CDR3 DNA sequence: TGCAGCGTTGTTAAGGGGCCCTACGAGCAGTACTTC. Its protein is CSVVKGPYEQYF.

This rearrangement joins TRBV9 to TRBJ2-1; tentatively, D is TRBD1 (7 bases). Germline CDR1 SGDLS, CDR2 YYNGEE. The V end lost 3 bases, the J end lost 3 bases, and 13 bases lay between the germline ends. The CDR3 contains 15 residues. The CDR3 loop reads CASSARQGGYNEQFF. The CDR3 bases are TGTGCCAGCAGCGCTAGACAGGGAGGCTACAATGAGCAGTTCTTC. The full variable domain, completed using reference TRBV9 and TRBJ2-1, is DSGVTQTPKHLITATGQRVTLRCSPRSGDLSVYWYQQSLDQGLQFLIQYYNGEERAKGNILERFSAQQFPDLHSELNLSSLELGDSALYFCASSARQGGYNEQFFGPGTRLTVL.

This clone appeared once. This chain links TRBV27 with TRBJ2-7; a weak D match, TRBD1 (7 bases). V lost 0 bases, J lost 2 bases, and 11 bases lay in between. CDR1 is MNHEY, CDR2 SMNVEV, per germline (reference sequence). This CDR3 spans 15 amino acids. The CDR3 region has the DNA TGTGCCAGCAGTTTATCCGGAGGGGGCGCCTACGAGCAGTACTTC. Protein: CASSLSGGGAYEQYF.